Listed below are T cell receptor beta chains from one sample, sequenced in a study of blood T cell repertoires in COVID-19. TCRdb keeps only in-frame clones here, not all; method: immunoSEQ multiplex PCR. Of some 110,000 clones in the sample, approximately 88% are singletons; the top ten hold 0.8% to 1%. Input material: peripheral blood. Receptor source: a woman aged 70 to 79 with acute or convalescent COVID-19. Each CDR3 is given with its conserved first and last residue. A D gene is named only where the DNA matches it firmly. The size entry is marked missing in some rows and otherwise reads once, few, many or a size class.

len	v_gene	d_gene	abundance	j_gene	CDR3nt	CDR3aa
17	TRBV7-8	TRBD2	once	TRBJ2-1	TGTGCCAGCAGCTCTCTCGCCCGACTAGCGGGGGACAATGAGCAGTTCTTC	CASSSLARLAGDNEQFF
13	TRBV12-3/TRBV12-4	TRBD1	-	TRBJ1-5	TGTGCCAGCAGTCAGGGGGCAGGGCAGCCCCAGCATTTT	CASSQGAGQPQHF
19	TRBV1	-	-	TRBJ2-1	TGCACCAGCAGATCACTAGCGCTTTTTTTTCGGCTTTCCTACAATGAGCAGTTCTTC	CTSRSLALFFRLSYNEQFF
14	TRBV5-1	-	-	TRBJ2-2	TGCGCCAGCAGCTTGGGTCAGGGCGGCGGGGAGCTGTTTTTT	CASSLGQGGGELFF
13	TRBV11-3	-	-	TRBJ1-4	TGTGCCAGCAGCTTGGGGGGGAATGAAAAACTGTTTTTT	CASSLGGNEKLFF
12	TRBV11-1	-	-	TRBJ1-2	TGTGCCAGCAGCCGCGGTAACTATGGCTACACCTTC	CASSRGNYGYTF
14	TRBV28	TRBD1	-	TRBJ2-2	TGTGCCAGCAGGCGGACAGGGACCACCGGGGAGCTGTTTTTT	CASRRTGTTGELFF
17	TRBV2	TRBD2	-	TRBJ2-7	TGTGCCAGCAGCCCCTTGGGGCGGGCTAGCGGGAGTTACGAGCAGTACTTC	CASSPLGRASGSYEQYF
18	TRBV19	-	-	TRBJ1-5	TGTGCCAGTAGCTTTGGAAGCCTGACAACCGTTAGCAATCAGCCCCAGCATTTT	CASSFGSLTTVSNQPQHF
14	TRBV5-5	TRBD1	-	TRBJ1-4	TGTGCCAGCAGCTCAGGGGGAACGGATGAAAAACTGTTTTTT	CASSSGGTDEKLFF
14	TRBV28	TRBD1	few	TRBJ1-6	TGTGCCAGCAGGGGCGGGACAGATAATTCACCCCTCCACTTT	CASRGGTDNSPLHF
13	TRBV6-1	-	-	TRBJ1-6	TGTGCCAGCAGTGATCCGGGGAATTCACCCCTCCACTTT	CASSDPGNSPLHF
15	TRBV6-5	TRBD2	once	TRBJ2-5	TGTGCCAGCAGGGCTAGCGGGGGTCAACAAGAGACCCAGTACTTC	CASRASGGQQETQYF
15	TRBV19	-	-	TRBJ2-1	TGTGCCAGTAGTACCAACCGACTAGTGAGGAATGAGCAGTTCTTC	CASSTNRLVRNEQFF
14	TRBV10-3	TRBD1	-	TRBJ1-5	TGTGCCACGTTACAGGGGGCGGACAATCAGCCCCAGCATTTT	CATLQGADNQPQHF
14	TRBV28	TRBD1	-	TRBJ1-5	TGTGCCAGCAGACCGGGACAGGTTAATCAGCCCCAGCATTTT	CASRPGQVNQPQHF
16	TRBV5-6	-	once	TRBJ2-6	TGTGCCAGCAGCTTGAGAGCCCTCTCTGGGGCCAACGTCCTGACTTTC	CASSLRALSGANVLTF
16	TRBV28	-	few	TRBJ1-5	TGTGCCAGCAGTTACGCTGGGGCAGGGGAGTATCAGCCCCAGCATTTT	CASSYAGAGEYQPQHF
14	TRBV6-1	TRBD1	-	TRBJ2-2	TGTGCCAGCAGTGAACAGGGGGACACCGGGGAGCTGTTTTTT	CASSEQGDTGELFF
14	TRBV7-9	TRBD1	few	TRBJ2-2	TGTGCCAGCAGCTTCAGGCAGGGGGCCGGGGAGCTGTTTTTT	CASSFRQGAGELFF
14	TRBV4-2	TRBD1	-	TRBJ1-1	TGTGCCAGCAGCCAAGATACGGACAGGGTTGGGGCTTTCTTT	CASSQDTDRVGAFF
14	TRBV10-1	-	-	TRBJ2-2	TGCGCCAGCAGTGAGTCCTCGAACACCGGGGAGCTGTTTTTT	CASSESSNTGELFF
15	TRBV7-2	TRBD1	-	TRBJ1-5	TGTGCCAGCAGCTTAGAGCGAACAGGGGAGCAGCCCCAGCATTTT	CASSLERTGEQPQHF
16	TRBV4-2	TRBD1	-	TRBJ1-1	TGTGCCAGCAGCCAGCCCGGACAGGGGGCAGGCACTGAAGCTTTCTTT	CASSQPGQGAGTEAFF
15	TRBV2	TRBD2	-	TRBJ2-7	TGTGCCAGTGTCCTTATTAGCGGGGAGGGGAGCGAGCAGTACTTC	CASVLISGEGSEQYF
15	TRBV16	-	-	TRBJ2-3	TGTGCCAGCAGCCCCTTTTTCGGGGGCACAGATACGCAGTATTTT	CASSPFFGGTDTQYF
14	TRBV28	-	few	TRBJ1-2	TGTGCCAGCAGTTTGGGGGGTGTAAACTATGGCTACACCTTC	CASSLGGVNYGYTF
16	TRBV6-1	TRBD2	-	TRBJ2-7	TGTGCCAGCAGTGAAAGAACTAGCGGGGGAGTAGGCGAGCAGTACTTC	CASSERTSGGVGEQYF
14	TRBV3-1/TRBV3-2	-	-	TRBJ1-2	TGTGCCAGCAGCCGAGGGAGGGGGGACTATGGCTACACCTTC	CASSRGRGDYGYTF
15	TRBV19	TRBD2	medium-sized	TRBJ2-1	TGTGCCAGCTGTAGCGGGAAAGGATCCTACAATGAGCAGTTCTTC	CASCSGKGSYNEQFF
16	TRBV3-1/TRBV3-2	-	-	TRBJ1-2	TGTGCCAGCAGCCAAGAAGGTAGGGGGTTCCTAGATGGCTACACCTTC	CASSQEGRGFLDGYTF
13	TRBV2	TRBD1	-	TRBJ1-1	TGTGCCAGCCTCGACAGGGCGGACACTGAAGCTTTCTTT	CASLDRADTEAFF
11	TRBV3-1/TRBV3-2	-	-	TRBJ2-1	TGTGCCAGCAGCCAAGGGACTTGGCAGTTCTTC	CASSQGTWQFF
14	TRBV7-2	TRBD1	-	TRBJ1-1	TGTGCCAGCAGCTTGGACAGGGCGGGCACTGAAGCTTTCTTT	CASSLDRAGTEAFF
17	TRBV28	TRBD2	-	TRBJ2-3	TGTGCCAGCAGTACCCCAGCGGGAGGGGGGGGCACAGATACGCAGTATTTT	CASSTPAGGGGTDTQYF